This TCR beta chain is drawn from a study of T cells in tuberculosis. The overall study: CD1B tetramers identified T cells specific for mycobacterial lipid GMM.

Germline V CDR1 and CDR2: MGHRA, YSYEKL. J was trimmed by 1 base and V by 4 bases; bases with no gene match: 5. CDR3 length: 16 residues. Produced via immunoSEQ multiplex PCR; TCRdb's table is partial and in-frame only. The table records tens of thousands of clones, approximately 80% of them present only once. Thawed, overnight-rested PBMC were stained with GMM-loaded CD1B tetramer, viability dye and anti-CD3, then sorted. The lipid loaded on the CD1B tetramers was C32 glucose monomycolate from Rhodococcus equi. PBMC for tetramer sorting were first depleted of CD14-expressing monocytes. Tetramer-negative cells, approximately 100,000 per donor, were also sorted. Notes on the study in general: Low-affinity CD1B-GMM tetramer-binding T cells may have been missed.

Sequenced input: CD1b-GMM tetramer-negative cells sorted from PBMCs. This sequence joins TRBV4-1 and TRBJ1-2, with TRBD1 matching 11 bases. The source of this sequence is an adult woman with latent tuberculosis. CDR3 nucleotides: TGCGCCAGCAGCCTGACCGGGACAGGGGGTAACTATGGCTACACCTTC. Translating gives CASSLTGTGGNYGYTF.